Listed here is a single T cell receptor beta chain. What it binds is unknown. This sample was taken from a study of Ad26.COV2.S vaccination and SARS-CoV-2 variants. Overall study findings and caveats: Researchers reported similar non-spike TCR breadth in vaccine and placebo recipients.

V lost 5 bases, J lost 4 bases, and 12 bases stayed unmatched. CDR3 length: 16 residues. CDR1 is SGHTA and CDR2 is FQGNSA in the germline V gene. Here immunoSEQ multiplex PCR was the method, and the copy in TCRdb shows in-frame clones only, minus some. The sample includes around 320,000 clones, roughly 84% of them seen just once. Treatment denoted: around 19 received Ad26.COV2.S at low or high dose, single or two shots; five or six received placebo; per-sample allocation not given. On day 63 after the first injection, vaccine and placebo recipients gave samples. In the vaccine, an Ad26 vector expressed the SARS-CoV-2 spike of the Wuhan strain.

The rearrangement links TRBV7-2 to TRBJ2-5; 8 bases fit TRBD2. This clonotype originated in a person between 18 and 59 years old who received the Ad26.COV2.S COVID-19 vaccine or a placebo. Material: peripheral blood, obtained in a trial of Ad26.COV2.S vaccine versus placebo. Here the CDR3 reads CASSPSSSGGLETQYF. CDR3 nucleotide sequence: TGTGCCAGCAGCCCGTCCTCGAGCGGGGGCCTAGAGACCCAGTACTTC. The full variable domain, rest sourced from reference TRBV7-2 and TRBJ2-5, is GAGVSQSPSNKVTEKGKDVELRCDPISGHTALYWYRQSLGQGLEFLIYFQGNSAPDKSGLPSDRFSAERTGGSVSTLTIQRTQQEDSAVYLCASSPSSSGGLETQYFGPGTRLLVL.